A single sample gave rise to the 22 T cell receptor beta chains below, sequenced in a study of T cell responses to AZD1222 COVID-19 vaccine. TCRdb's copy holds only in-frame clones and misses some; the assay was immunoSEQ multiplex PCR. The table records under 120,000 clones, around 95% of them present only once. The sample consisted of peripheral blood, taken on day 0 of AZD1222 vaccination. The origin of the receptors is an adult in good health.

V usage is TRBV6-5 and J usage is TRBJ1-1, with 8 positions matching TRBD1. The germline V gene has CDR1 MNHEY and CDR2 SVGAGI. J gave up 1 base and V 0 bases, and 1 base lay outside the gene matches. The CDR3 runs 15 residues. This CDR3 is CASSYSDRANTEAFF. The CDR3 region has the DNA TGTGCCAGCAGTTACTCGGACAGGGCGAACACTGAAGCTTTCTTT.

This chain uses TRBV5-1 with TRBJ2-7; 11 bases match TRBD1. Germline V gene data show CDR1 as SGHRS and CDR2 as YFSETQ. V gave up 4 bases and J gave up 0 bases; unmatched junction bases: 6. This CDR3 contains 16 residues. The CDR3 loop is CASSRDRGSSSYEQYF. CDR3 DNA: TGCGCCAGCAGCCGGGACAGGGGGTCGAGCTCCTACGAGCAGTACTTC.

The chain uses TRBV15 and TRBJ2-7, with D hard to call. V lost 0 bases and J lost 0, with 9 bases in between. The CDR3 covers 15 residues. Germline CDR1 LNHNV, CDR2 YYDKDF (reference sequence). The CDR3 nucleotides read TGTGCCACCAGCAGAGAACAGCACCCCTCCTACGAGCAGTACTTC. This translates into CATSREQHPSYEQYF.

The chain is built from TRBV11-2 and TRBJ2-3; tentative D call: TRBD1 (6 bases). V shed 5 bases and J shed 0 bases, with 15 bases lying between them. CDR1 SGHAT and CDR2 FQNNGV come from the germline V gene. The CDR3 covers 16 residues. CDR3 DNA sequence: TGTGCCAGCAGCCCAGGGGCTAGCCTCAGCACAGATACGCAGTATTTT. This translates into CASSPGASLSTDTQYF.

This chain uses TRBV7-3 with TRBJ1-5; D remains ambiguous. The CDR3 runs 13 residues. The V end was cut by 1 base, the J end by 10 bases, with 11 bases between. The germline V gene has CDR1 SGHTA and CDR2 FQGTGA. The chain's CDR3 is CASSLNSGKPQHF. The CDR3 DNA sequence: TGTGCCAGCAGCTTAAATTCAGGCAAACCCCAGCATTTT.

This sequence joins TRBV1 and TRBJ2-7; the DNA was not used to check the table's D call, TRBD1. TRBV1 is a pseudogene segment. CDR3 length: 15 residues. The CDR3 is CTSSQDGADPYEQYF. The CDR3, as DNA: TGCACCAGCAGCCAAGATGGGGCGGACCCCTACGAGCAGTACTTC.

The V call is TRBV6-5, the J call TRBJ2-7; the D gene is possibly TRBD1 (6 bases). The germline gives CDR1 MNHEY, CDR2 SVGAGI. The CDR3 consists of 13 residues. Trimming removed 6 bases from V and 2 bases from J, with 11 bases in between. Here the CDR3 reads CASSRGQTYEQYF. For the CDR3, the DNA is TGTGCCAGCAGCCGCGGACAGACCTACGAGCAGTACTTC.

This clone appeared a single time. The gene calls are TRBV12-3 or TRBV12-4 and TRBJ1-2, with 7 bases identical to TRBD1. The J segment lost 8 bases and the V segment lost 5 bases, leaving 8 bases of the junction unmatched. This CDR3 spans 13 amino acids. This chain's CDR3 is CASSPDRRLGYTF. Written as DNA, the CDR3 is TGTGCCAGCAGTCCGGACAGGCGTTTGGGCTACACCTTC.

The chain carries TRBV11-2 and TRBJ2-1; D tentatively reads TRBD1 or TRBD2 (6 bases each). The V and J ends lost 6 bases and 5 bases respectively, with 11 bases between them. CDR3 length: 13 residues. Looked up from germline, CDR1 is SGHAT and CDR2 is FQNNGV. The CDR3 protein is CASRWGANNEQFF. The CDR3 nucleotides read TGTGCCAGCAGGTGGGGGGCCAACAATGAGCAGTTCTTC.

As to this clone: At one end the junction does not follow the germline gene, possibly because of a read error. The CDR3 region has the DNA TGTGCCAGCAGGTTGGGACAATTGAATGAAAAACTGTTTTTT. This sequence encodes CASRLGQLNEKLFF. The chain links TRBV5-6 to TRBJ1-4; the D gene is possibly TRBD1 (6 bases). The CDR3 has 14 residues. CDR1 SGHDT and CDR2 YYEEEE come from the germline V gene.

This chain links TRBV15 with TRBJ2-1; TRBD2 matches at 9 bases. V shed 5 bases, J shed 8 bases, and the junction held 7 bases outside the gene matches. The CDR3 is 14 residues long. Germline V gives CDR1 LNHNV, CDR2 YYDKDF (reference sequence). The CDR3 spells CATSAGTSSHEQFF. Here the CDR3 DNA reads TGTGCCACCAGCGCCGGGACTAGCTCGCATGAGCAGTTCTTC.

V is TRBV9 and J is TRBJ1-1; D remains ambiguous. The V end lost 0 bases, the J end lost 1 base, and 10 bases lay between the germline ends. From germline, CDR1 is SGDLS and CDR2 YYNGEE. This CDR3 has 15 amino acids. This CDR3 reads CASSVGEGRNTEAFF. In DNA form, the CDR3 reads TGTGCCAGCAGCGTAGGAGAGGGCCGGAACACTGAAGCTTTCTTT.

The rearrangement uses TRBV5-1 and TRBJ2-5, with D tentatively TRBD1 (6 bases). V was shortened by 4 bases and J by 4 bases, with 17 bases between the two germline ends. CDR1 and CDR2 (germline): SGHRS, YFSETQ. The CDR3 has 15 residues. As DNA, the CDR3 is TGCGCCAGCAGCCCAGTTACAGGGAAGCGAGAGACCCAGTACTTC. It translates to CASSPVTGKRETQYF.

V usage is TRBV18 and J usage is TRBJ1-5; D uncertain. Trimming stripped 4 bases from V and 4 bases from J, with 14 bases between. The CDR3 runs to 15 residues. Germline-derived CDR1 and CDR2 are KGHSH and LQKENI. The CDR3 loop reads CASSLTRQDNQPQHF. CDR3 sequence (DNA): TGTGCCAGCTCACTAACACGGCAGGATAATCAGCCCCAGCATTTT.

A remark on this clone: The junction differs from germline at one of its ends, possibly a read error. The rearrangement uses TRBV7-2 and TRBJ2-1; D ambiguous. The germline V gene has CDR1 SGHTA and CDR2 FQGNSA. This CDR3 is built from 14 residues. CDR3 nucleotide sequence: TGTGCCAGCAGCATAGCTAACAGCTACAATGAGCAGTTCTTC. Its protein product is CASSIANSYNEQFF. Supplemented by reference TRBV7-2 and TRBJ2-1, the full variable domain reads GAGVSQSPSNKVTEKGKDVELRCDPISGHTALYWYRQSLGQGLEFLIYFQGNSAPDKSGLPSDRFSAERTGGSVSTLTIQRTQQEDSAVYLCASSIANSYNEQFFGPGTRLTVL.

The J gene is TRBJ1-1, the V gene TRBV2, with a tentative D call TRBD1 (6 bases). The CDR3 is 15 amino acids. The V gene lost 0 bases and the J gene lost 5 bases, with 13 bases spanning the gap. Germline CDR1 SNHLY, CDR2 FYNNEI. CDR3: CASSEAGGRGTEAFF. The CDR3 bases are TGTGCCAGCAGTGAAGCAGGGGGAAGAGGGACTGAAGCTTTCTTT.

The chain is built from TRBV6-2 or TRBV6-3 and TRBJ1-2; D is unclear. Trimming removed 5 bases at V and 0 bases at J, with 13 bases between. CDR1 is MNHEY, CDR2 SVGEGT, per germline. The CDR3 extends over 15 amino acids. CDR3 nucleotides: TGTGCCAGCAGTACGCAGACGGGATCTAACTATGGCTACACCTTC. Translated, it gives CASSTQTGSNYGYTF.

This chain connects TRBV7-3 to TRBJ2-1, with 7 bases lining up with TRBD1. CDR1 and CDR2 from the germline V gene are SGHTA and FQGTGA. The CDR3 covers 14 residues. The V gene end was trimmed by 3 bases and the J gene end by 6 bases; junction bases not matched to a gene: 5. CDR3 in DNA: TGTGCCAGCAGCTTGCAGGGGGAAGTCAATGAGCAGTTCTTC. It codes for CASSLQGEVNEQFF.

This chain uses TRBV28 with TRBJ1-1; D unresolved. The CDR3 is 13 amino acids. V lost 3 bases and J lost 4, with 9 bases in between. From germline, CDR1 is MDHEN and CDR2 SYDVKM. CDR3 protein: CASSFGLPTEAFF. The DNA for the CDR3 is TGTGCCAGCAGTTTCGGCCTTCCCACTGAAGCTTTCTTT.

The chain carries TRBV12-3 or TRBV12-4 and TRBJ2-7; D is uncertain. The CDR3 extends over 13 amino acids. The V end was cut by 4 bases, the J end by 6 bases, with 13 bases between. DNA for the CDR3: TGTGCCAGCAGTTCTGAGTACGGAACCGAGCAGTACTTC. It specifies CASSSEYGTEQYF.

V is TRBV4-1 and J is TRBJ1-1; possibly TRBD1 for D (5 bases). CDR1 is MGHRA, CDR2 YSYEKL, per germline. Trimming took 2 bases from V and 1 from J, leaving 8 bases between them. The CDR3 spans 14 residues. The CDR3 loop is CASSQPQGNTEAFF. The CDR3 DNA sequence: TGCGCCAGCAGCCAACCGCAGGGGAACACTGAAGCTTTCTTT.

The chain recombines TRBV7-6 with TRBJ1-1; no clear D gene. The CDR3 has 14 residues. Germline V lookup: CDR1 SGHVS, CDR2 FNYEAQ. V shed 1 base and J shed 0 bases, with 6 bases lying between them. CDR3 protein: CASSLGAVNTEAFF. The DNA for the CDR3 is TGTGCCAGCAGCTTAGGTGCGGTGAACACTGAAGCTTTCTTT.